This is a list of T cell receptor beta chains from one sample in a study of control samples from healthy donors and cancer patients. Repertoires were generated with immunoSEQ multiplex PCR, while TCRdb's copy carries only in-frame clones and drops some. The sample lists about 160,000 clones, around nine tenths occurring once. Sequences were obtained from blood. All receptors derive from a man aged 30 to 39 in good health. The CDR3 runs from the conserved cysteine through the conserved F or W.

v_call	j_call	cdr3_aa
TRBV7-2	TRBJ2-1	CASSPMSGGQYNEQFF
TRBV30	TRBJ1-3	CAWSITSGGHSGNTIYF
TRBV3-1/TRBV3-2	TRBJ1-5	CASSQDLVQPQHF
TRBV18	TRBJ2-7	CASSPRDGLNEQYF
TRBV6-6	TRBJ2-7	CASSGTGNSYEQYF
TRBV27	TRBJ2-3	CASSLTLKGLSSTDTQYF
TRBV27	TRBJ2-7	CASSSPPRQGRYEQYF
TRBV13	TRBJ1-1	CASSSRTTRENMNTEAFF
TRBV4-1	TRBJ1-1	CASSQGGLLTEAFF
TRBV10-2	TRBJ2-1	CASSGRLASESGNEQFF
TRBV19	TRBJ2-5	CASSIADRETQYF
TRBV19	TRBJ1-2	CASSPKTNYGYTF
TRBV11-2	TRBJ1-5	CASSFAGQAQPQHF
TRBV2	TRBJ2-2	CASSEESQGGELFF
TRBV18	TRBJ1-4	CASSPLTGVGTNEKLFF
TRBV6-4	TRBJ1-1	CASRDTSTDTEAFF
TRBV29-1	TRBJ2-7	CSVQTGTGSYEQYF
TRBV19	TRBJ2-1	CASSKGTTHGSYNEQFF
TRBV7-6	TRBJ2-7	CASSLASAGYEQYF
TRBV3-1/TRBV3-2	TRBJ1-4	CASSQGGKLFF
TRBV9	TRBJ1-1	CASGRVSVTGSTEAFF
TRBV5-1	TRBJ1-1	CASSSKDRGRAFF
TRBV5-4	TRBJ1-1	CASSTGTTEAFF
TRBV28	TRBJ1-5	CASSLSGGKGPQHF
TRBV24-1	TRBJ2-1	CATSDFSGGASYVSEQFF
TRBV18	TRBJ2-5	CASSPEVQETQYF
TRBV7-2	TRBJ2-7	CASRRDFKQYF
TRBV6-5	TRBJ2-7	CASSYSGQGREQYF
TRBV19	TRBJ1-3	CASSVRTVVYF
TRBV6-1	TRBJ2-1	CASSELIAGNNEQFF
TRBV20-1	TRBJ2-5	CSAPHLETQYF
TRBV14	TRBJ1-6	CASSQYRDSRGGSPLHF
TRBV7-2	TRBJ2-7	CASSQTPSGRGNEQYF
TRBV14	TRBJ1-2	CASSQTGTRYGYTF
TRBV28	TRBJ2-5	CASRPEGREWETQYF